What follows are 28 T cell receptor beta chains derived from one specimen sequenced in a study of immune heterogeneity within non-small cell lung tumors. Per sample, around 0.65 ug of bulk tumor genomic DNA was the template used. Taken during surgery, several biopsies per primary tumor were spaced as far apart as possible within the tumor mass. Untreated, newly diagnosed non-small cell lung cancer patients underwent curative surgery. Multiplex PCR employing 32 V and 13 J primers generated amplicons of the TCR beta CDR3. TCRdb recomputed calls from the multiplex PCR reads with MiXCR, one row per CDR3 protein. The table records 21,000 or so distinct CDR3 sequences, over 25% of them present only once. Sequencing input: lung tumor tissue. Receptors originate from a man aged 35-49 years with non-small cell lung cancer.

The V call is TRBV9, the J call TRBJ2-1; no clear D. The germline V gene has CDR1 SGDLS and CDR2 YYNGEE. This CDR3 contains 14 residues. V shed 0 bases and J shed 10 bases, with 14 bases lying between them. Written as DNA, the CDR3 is TGTGCCAGCAGCGTAGATCACGCCTCGAGAGAGCAGTTCTTC. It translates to CASSVDHASREQFF.

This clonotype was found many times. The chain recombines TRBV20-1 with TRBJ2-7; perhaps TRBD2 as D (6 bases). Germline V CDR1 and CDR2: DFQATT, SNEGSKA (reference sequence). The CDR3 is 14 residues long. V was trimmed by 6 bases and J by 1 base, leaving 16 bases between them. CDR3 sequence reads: CSASSLRGSYEQYF. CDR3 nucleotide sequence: TGCAGTGCAAGTAGTTTGCGGGGATCCTACGAGCAGTACTTC.

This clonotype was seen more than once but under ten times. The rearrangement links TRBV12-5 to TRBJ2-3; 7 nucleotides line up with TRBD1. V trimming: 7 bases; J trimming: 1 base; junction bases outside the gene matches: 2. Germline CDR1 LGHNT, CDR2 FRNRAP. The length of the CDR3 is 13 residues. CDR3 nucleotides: TGTGCTAGTGTCCAGGGGGGCACAGATACGCAGTATTTT. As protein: CASVQGGTDTQYF.

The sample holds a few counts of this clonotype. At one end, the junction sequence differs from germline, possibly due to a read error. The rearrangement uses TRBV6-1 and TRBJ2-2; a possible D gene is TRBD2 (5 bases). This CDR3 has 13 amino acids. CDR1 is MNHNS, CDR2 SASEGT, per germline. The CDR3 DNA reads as TGTGCCAGCAATGAACTAGGAACCGGGGAGCTGTTTTTT. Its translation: CASNELGTGELFF.

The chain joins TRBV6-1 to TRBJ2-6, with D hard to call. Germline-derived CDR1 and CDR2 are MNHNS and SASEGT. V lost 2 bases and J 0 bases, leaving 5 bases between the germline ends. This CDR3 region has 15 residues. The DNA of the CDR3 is TGTGCCAGCAGTGAATCTTTCTCTGGGGCCAACGTCCTGACTTTC. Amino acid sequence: CASSESFSGANVLTF.

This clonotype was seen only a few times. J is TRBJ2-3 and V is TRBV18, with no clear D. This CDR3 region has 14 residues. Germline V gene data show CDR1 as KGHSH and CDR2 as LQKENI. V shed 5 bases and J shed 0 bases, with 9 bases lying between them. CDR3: CASSMGGSTDTQYF. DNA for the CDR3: TGTGCCAGCTCAATGGGCGGAAGCACAGATACGCAGTATTTT.

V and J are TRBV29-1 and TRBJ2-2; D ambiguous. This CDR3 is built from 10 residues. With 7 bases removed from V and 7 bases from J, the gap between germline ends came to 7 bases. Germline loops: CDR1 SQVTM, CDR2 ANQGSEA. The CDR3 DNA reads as TGCAGCGCGCTCGACGGGGAGCTGTTTTTT. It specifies CSALDGELFF.

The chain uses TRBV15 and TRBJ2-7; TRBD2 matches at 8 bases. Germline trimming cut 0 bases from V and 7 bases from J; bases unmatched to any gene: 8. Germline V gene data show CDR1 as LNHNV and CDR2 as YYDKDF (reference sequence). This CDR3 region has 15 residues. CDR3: CATSRDRGAGEEQYF. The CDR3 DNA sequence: TGTGCCACCAGCAGAGACAGGGGAGCGGGAGAGGAGCAGTACTTC. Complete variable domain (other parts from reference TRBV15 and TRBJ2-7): DAMVIQNPRYQVTQFGKPVTLSCSQTLNHNVMYWYQQKSSQAPKLLFHYYDKDFNNEADTPDNFQSRRPNTSFCFLDIRSPGLGDTAMYLCATSRDRGAGEEQYFGPGTRLTVT.

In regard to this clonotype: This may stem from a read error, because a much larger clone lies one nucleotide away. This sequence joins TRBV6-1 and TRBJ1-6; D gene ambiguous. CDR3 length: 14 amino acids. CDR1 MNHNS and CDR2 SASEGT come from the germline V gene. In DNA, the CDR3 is TGTGCCAGCAGTAAGAACAGCAACAATTCAACCCTCCACTTT. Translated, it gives CASSKNSNNSTLHF.

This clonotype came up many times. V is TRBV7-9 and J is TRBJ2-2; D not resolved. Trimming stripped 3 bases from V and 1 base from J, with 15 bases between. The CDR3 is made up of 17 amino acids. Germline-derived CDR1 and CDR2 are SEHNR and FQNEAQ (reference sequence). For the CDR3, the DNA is TGTGCCAGCAGCTTCGAAAAACGGCAGAGGAACACCGGGGAGCTGTTTTTT. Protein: CASSFEKRQRNTGELFF.

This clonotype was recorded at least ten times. CDR3 in amino acids: CASSGSHSNQPQHF. The CDR3 DNA sequence: TGTGCCAGCAGTGGAAGCCATAGCAATCAGCCCCAGCATTTT. The V and J genes are TRBV2 and TRBJ1-5, with D hard to call. CDR1 and CDR2 from the germline V gene are SNHLY and FYNNEI. CDR3 length: 14 amino acids. Trimming removed 4 bases at V and 0 bases at J, with 7 bases between.

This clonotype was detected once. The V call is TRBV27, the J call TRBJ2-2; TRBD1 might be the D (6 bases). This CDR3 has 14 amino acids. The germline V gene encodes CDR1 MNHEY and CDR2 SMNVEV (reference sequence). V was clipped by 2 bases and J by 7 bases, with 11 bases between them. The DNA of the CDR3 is TGTGCCAGCAGTTTACAGGGGTACGGCGGGGAGCTGTTTTTT. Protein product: CASSLQGYGGELFF.

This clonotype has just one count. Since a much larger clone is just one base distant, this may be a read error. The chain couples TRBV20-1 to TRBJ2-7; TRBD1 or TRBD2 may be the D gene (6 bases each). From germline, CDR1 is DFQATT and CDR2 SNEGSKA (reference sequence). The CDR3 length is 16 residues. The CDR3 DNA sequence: TGCAGTGCTAGAGATTTTCGGGGGCAGAGCTCCTACGACCAGTACTTC. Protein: CSARDFRGQSSYDQYF.

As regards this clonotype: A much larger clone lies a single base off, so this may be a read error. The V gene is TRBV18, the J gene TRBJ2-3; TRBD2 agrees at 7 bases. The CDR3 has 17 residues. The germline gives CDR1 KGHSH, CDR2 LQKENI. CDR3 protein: CSSSPDGREPRTDTQYF. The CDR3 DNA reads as TGTTCCAGCTCACCGGACGGGCGGGAGCCCCGCACAGATACGCAGTATTTT.

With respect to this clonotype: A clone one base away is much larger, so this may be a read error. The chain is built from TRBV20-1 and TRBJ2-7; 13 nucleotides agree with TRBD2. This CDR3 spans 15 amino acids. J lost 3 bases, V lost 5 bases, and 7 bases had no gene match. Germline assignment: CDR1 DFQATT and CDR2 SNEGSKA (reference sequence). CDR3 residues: CSALTSGRKSYEQYF. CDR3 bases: TGCAGTGCTTTGACTAGCGGGAGGAAGAGCTACGAGCAGTACTTC.

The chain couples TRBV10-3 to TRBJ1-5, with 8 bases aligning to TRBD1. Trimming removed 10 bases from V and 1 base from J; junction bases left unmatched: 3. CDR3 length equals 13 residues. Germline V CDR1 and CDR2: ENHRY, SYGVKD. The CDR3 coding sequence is TGTGCCAGTAGACAGGGGAGCAATCAGCCCCAGCATTTT. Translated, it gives CASRQGSNQPQHF.

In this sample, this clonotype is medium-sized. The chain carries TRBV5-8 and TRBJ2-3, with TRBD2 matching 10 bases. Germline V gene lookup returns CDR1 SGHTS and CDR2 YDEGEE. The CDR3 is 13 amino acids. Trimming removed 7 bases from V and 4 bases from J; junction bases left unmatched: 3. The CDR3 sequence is CASLAGGPDTQYF. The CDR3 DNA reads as TGTGCCAGCTTAGCGGGAGGACCAGATACGCAGTATTTT. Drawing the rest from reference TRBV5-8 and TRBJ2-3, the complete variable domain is EAGVTQSPTHLIKTRGQQATLRCSPISGHTSVYWYQQALGLGLQFLLWYDEGEERNRGNFPPRFSGRQFPNYSSELNVNALELEDSALYLCASLAGGPDTQYFGPGTRLTVL.

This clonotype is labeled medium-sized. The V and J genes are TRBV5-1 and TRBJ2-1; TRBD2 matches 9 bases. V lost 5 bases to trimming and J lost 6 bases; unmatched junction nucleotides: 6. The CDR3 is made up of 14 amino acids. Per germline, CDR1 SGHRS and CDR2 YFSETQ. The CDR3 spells CASRENSGSNEQFF. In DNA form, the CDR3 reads TGCGCCAGCAGAGAAAATAGCGGGAGCAATGAGCAGTTCTTC.

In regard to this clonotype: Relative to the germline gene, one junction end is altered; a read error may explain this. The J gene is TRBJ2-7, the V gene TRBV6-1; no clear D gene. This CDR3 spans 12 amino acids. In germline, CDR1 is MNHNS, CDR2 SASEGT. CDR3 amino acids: CASGDRVWEQYF. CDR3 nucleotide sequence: TGTGCCAGCGGTGACCGCGTTTGGGAGCAGTACTTC.

The CDR3: CASSQAGGSTEAFF. In nucleotides, the CDR3 is TGTGCCAGCAGTCAGGCAGGGGGCAGCACTGAAGCTTTCTTT. V gene TRBV27 combines with J gene TRBJ1-1; the match to TRBD1 covers 8 bases. V dropped 5 bases and J dropped 4; count of bases not matched to a gene: 6. The CDR3 loop spans 14 amino acids. Germline lookup yields CDR1 MNHEY and CDR2 SMNVEV (reference sequence).

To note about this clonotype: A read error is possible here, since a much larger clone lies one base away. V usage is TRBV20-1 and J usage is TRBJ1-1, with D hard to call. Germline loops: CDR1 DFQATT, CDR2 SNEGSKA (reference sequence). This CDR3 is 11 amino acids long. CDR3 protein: CSAKKGDESFF. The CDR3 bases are TGCAGTGCTAAAAAGGGCGATGAATCTTTCTTT.

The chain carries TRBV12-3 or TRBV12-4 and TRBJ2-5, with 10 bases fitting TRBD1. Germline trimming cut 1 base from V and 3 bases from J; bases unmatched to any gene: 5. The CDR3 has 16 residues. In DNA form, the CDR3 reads TGTGCCAGCAGTTTAGACCGTGGGACAGGGGAAGAGACCCAGTACTTC. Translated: CASSLDRGTGEETQYF.

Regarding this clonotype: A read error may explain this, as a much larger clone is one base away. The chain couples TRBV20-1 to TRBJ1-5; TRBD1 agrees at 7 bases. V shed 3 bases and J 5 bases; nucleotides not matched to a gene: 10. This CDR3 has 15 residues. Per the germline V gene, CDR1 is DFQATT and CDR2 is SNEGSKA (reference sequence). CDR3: CSASRGTVGDQPQHF. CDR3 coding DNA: TGCAGTGCTAGTAGGGGGACAGTGGGCGATCAGCCCCAGCATTTT.

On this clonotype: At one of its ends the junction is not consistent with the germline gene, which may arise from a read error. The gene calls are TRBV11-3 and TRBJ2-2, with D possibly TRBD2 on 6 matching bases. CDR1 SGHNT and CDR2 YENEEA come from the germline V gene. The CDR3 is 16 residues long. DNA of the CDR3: TGTGCCAGAAGCTTGGGAGGCAGCACGAACACCGGGGAGCTGTTTTTT. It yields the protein CARSLGGSTNTGELFF.

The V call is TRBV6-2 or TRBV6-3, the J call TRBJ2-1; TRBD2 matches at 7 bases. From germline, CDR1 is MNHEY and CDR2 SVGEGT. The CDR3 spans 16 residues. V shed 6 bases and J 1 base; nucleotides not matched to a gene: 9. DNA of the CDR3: TGTGCCAGCAGCGAGAGCGGGGTGGGATCCTACAATGAGCAGTTCTTC. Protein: CASSESGVGSYNEQFF.

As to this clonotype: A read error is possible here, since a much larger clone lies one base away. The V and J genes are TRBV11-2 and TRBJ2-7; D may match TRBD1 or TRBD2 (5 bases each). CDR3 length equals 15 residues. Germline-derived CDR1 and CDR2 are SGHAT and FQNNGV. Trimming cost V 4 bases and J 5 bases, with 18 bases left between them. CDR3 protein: CASSSGPTPRDEQYF. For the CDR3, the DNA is TGTGCCAGCAGCTCGGGACCGACGCCGCGGGACGAGCAGTACTTC.

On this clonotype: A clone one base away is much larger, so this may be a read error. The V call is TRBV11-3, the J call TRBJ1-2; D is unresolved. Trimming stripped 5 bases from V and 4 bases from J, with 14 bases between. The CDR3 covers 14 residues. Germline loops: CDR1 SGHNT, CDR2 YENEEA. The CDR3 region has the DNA TGTGCCAGCAGCCCCGACCCCACGGCCTATGGCTACACCTTC. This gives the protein CASSPDPTAYGYTF.

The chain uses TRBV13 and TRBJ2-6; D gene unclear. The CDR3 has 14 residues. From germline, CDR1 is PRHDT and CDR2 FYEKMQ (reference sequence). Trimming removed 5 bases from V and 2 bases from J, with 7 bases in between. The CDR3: CASSQHTGANVLTF. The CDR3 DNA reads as TGTGCCAGCAGCCAGCATACTGGGGCCAACGTCCTGACTTTC. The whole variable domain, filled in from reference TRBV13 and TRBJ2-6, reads AAGVIQSPRHLIKEKRETATLKCYPIPRHDTVYWYQQGPGQDPQFLISFYEKMQSDKGSIPDRFSAQQFSDYHSELNMSSLELGDSALYFCASSQHTGANVLTFGAGSRLTVL.